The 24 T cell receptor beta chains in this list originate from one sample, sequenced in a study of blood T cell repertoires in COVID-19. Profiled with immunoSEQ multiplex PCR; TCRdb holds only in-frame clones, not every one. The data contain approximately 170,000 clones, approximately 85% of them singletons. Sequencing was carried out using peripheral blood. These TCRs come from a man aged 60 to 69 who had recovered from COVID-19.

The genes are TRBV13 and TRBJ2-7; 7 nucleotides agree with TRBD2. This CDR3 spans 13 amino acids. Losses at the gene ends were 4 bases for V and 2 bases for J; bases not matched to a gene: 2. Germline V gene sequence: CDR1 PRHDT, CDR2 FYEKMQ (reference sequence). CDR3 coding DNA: TGTGCCAGCAGCTCGGGACTACCCTACGAGCAGTACTTC. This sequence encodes CASSSGLPYEQYF.

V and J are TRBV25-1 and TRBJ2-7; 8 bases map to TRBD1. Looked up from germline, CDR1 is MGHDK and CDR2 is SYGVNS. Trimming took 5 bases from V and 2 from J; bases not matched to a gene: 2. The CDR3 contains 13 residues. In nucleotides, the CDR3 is TGTGCCAGCAGTAACAGGGGGGCCTACGAGCAGTACTTC. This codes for CASSNRGAYEQYF.

CDR3 DNA sequence: TGTGCCAGCAGCTCCGACAGGGACCGCAATCAGCCCCAGCATTTT. Its translation: CASSSDRDRNQPQHF. The rearrangement joins TRBV2 to TRBJ1-5; 7 nucleotides align to TRBD1. J gave up 2 bases and V 6 bases, and 7 bases lay outside the gene matches. Germline assignment: CDR1 SNHLY and CDR2 FYNNEI. The CDR3 is 15 amino acids.

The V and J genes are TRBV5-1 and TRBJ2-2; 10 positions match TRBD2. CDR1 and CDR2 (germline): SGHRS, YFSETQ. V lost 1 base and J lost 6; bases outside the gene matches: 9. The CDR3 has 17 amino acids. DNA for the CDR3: TGCGCCAGCAGCTTGATCGTGGCTAGCGGGGGACCCGGGGAGCTGTTTTTT. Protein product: CASSLIVASGGPGELFF.

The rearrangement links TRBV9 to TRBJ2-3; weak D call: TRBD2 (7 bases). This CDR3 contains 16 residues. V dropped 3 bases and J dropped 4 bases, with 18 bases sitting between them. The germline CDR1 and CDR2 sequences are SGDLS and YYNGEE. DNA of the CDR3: TGTGCCAGCAGCGCTGGGGGGGGCGTAGGGGCAGATACGCAGTATTTT. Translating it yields CASSAGGGVGADTQYF.

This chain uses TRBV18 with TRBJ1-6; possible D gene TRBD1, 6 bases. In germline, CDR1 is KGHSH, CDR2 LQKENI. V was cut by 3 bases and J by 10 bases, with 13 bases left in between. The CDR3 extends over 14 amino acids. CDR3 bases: TGTGCCAGCTCACCCGCCCCAGGGGACTCACCCCTCCACTTT. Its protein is CASSPAPGDSPLHF.

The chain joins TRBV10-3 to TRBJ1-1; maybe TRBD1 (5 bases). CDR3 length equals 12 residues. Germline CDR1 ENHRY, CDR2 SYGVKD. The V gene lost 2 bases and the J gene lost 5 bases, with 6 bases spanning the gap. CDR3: CAISEGGTEAFF. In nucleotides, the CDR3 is TGTGCCATCAGTGAGGGGGGGACTGAAGCTTTCTTT.

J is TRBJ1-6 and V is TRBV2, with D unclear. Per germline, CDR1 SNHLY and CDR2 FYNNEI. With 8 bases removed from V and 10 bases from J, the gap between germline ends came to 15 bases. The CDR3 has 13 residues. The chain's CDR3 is CASRWEGTSPLHF. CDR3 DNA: TGTGCCAGCCGGTGGGAGGGTACCTCACCCCTCCACTTT.

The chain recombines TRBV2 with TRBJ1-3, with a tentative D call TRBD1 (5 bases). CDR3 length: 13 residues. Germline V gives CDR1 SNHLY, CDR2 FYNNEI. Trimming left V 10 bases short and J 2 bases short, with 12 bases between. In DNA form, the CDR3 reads TGTGCCACCATCCAGGGAACTGGAAACACCATATATTTT. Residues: CATIQGTGNTIYF.

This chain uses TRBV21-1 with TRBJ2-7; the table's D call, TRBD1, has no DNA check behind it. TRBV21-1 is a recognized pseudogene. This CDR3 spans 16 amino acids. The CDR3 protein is CASSSPVAGPWDEQYF. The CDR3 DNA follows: TGTGCCAGCAGTTCGCCTGTGGCAGGGCCCTGGGACGAGCAGTACTTC.

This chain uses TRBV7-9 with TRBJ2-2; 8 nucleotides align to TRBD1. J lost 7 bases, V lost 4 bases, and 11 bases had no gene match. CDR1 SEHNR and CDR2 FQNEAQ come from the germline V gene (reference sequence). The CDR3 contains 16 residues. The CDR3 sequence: CASSSRTGIYGGELFF. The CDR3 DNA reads TGTGCCAGCAGCTCAAGGACAGGGATTTACGGCGGGGAGCTGTTTTTT.

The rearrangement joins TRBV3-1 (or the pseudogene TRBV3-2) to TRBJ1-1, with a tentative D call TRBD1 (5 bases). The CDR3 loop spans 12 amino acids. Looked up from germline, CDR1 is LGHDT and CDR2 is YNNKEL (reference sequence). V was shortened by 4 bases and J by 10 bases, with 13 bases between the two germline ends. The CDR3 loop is CASSLGALGAFF. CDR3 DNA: TGTGCCAGCAGCCTAGGGGCGCTTGGAGCTTTCTTT.

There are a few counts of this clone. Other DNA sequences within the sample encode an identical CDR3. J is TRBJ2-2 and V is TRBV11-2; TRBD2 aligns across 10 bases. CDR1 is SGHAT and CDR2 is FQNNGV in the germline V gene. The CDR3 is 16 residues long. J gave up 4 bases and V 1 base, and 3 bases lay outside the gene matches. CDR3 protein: CASSLVAGGGTGELFF. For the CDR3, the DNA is TGTGCCAGCAGCTTAGTAGCGGGGGGTGGCACCGGGGAGCTGTTTTTT.

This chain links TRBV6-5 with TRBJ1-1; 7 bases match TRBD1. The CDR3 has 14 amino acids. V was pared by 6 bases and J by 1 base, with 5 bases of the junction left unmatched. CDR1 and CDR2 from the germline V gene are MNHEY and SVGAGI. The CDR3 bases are TGTGCCAGCAGAAACACAGGGGCGAACACTGAAGCTTTCTTT. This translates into CASRNTGANTEAFF.

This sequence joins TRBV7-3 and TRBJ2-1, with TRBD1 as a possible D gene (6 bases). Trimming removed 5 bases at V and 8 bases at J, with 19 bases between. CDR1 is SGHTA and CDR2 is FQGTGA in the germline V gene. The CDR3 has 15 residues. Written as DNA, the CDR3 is TGTGCCAGCAGCCCCAGGGGCGCGGAATTCGATGAGCAGTTCTTC. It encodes CASSPRGAEFDEQFF.

CDR3 sequence: CASTLTGGDTGELFF. The CDR3 DNA reads TGTGCCAGTACCTTAACAGGGGGCGACACCGGGGAGCTGTTTTTT. The rearrangement uses TRBV19 and TRBJ2-2; 9 nucleotides line up with TRBD1. This CDR3 region has 15 residues. Unmatched junction bases numbered 6, after V lost 7 bases and J lost 3 bases. Germline lookup yields CDR1 LNHDA and CDR2 SQIVND (reference sequence).

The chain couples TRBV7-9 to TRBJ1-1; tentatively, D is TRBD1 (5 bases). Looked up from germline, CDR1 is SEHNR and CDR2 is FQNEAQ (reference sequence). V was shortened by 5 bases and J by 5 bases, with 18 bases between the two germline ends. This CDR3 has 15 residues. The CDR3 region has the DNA TGTGCCAGCAGCGCAGAGGGAGGGGCTTCGACTGAAGCTTTCTTT. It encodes CASSAEGGASTEAFF.

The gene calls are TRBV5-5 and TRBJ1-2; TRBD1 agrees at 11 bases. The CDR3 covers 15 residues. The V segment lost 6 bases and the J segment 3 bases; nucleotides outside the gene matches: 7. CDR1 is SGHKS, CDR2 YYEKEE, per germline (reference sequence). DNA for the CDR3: TGTGCCAGCACCGGTAGGACAGGGGGCGACTATGGCTACACCTTC. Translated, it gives CASTGRTGGDYGYTF.

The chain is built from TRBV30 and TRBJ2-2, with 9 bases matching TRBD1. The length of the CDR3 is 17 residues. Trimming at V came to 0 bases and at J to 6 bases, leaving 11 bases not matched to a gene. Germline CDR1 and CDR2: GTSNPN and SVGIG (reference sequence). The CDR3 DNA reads TGTGCCTGGAGTGTACACCCCCCGGGACAGGGTGCCGGGGAGCTGTTTTTT. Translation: CAWSVHPPGQGAGELFF.

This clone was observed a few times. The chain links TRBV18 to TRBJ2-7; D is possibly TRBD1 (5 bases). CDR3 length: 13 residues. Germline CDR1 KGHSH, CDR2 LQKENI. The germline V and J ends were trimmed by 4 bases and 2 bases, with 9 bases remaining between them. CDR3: CASSLLDTYEQYF. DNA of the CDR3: TGTGCCAGCTCACTGTTGGACACCTACGAGCAGTACTTC.

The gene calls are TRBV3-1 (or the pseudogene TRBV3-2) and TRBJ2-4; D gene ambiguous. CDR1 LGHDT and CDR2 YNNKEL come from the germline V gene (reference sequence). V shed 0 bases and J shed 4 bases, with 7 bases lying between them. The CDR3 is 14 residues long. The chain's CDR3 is CASSQDGHKNIQYF. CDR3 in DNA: TGTGCCAGCAGCCAAGATGGGCATAAAAACATTCAGTACTTC.

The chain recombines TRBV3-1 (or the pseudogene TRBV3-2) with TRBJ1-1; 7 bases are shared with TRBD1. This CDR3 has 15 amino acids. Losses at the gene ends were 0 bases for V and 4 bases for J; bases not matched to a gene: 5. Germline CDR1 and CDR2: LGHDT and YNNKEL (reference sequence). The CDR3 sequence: CASSQEARGVTEAFF. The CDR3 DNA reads TGTGCCAGCAGCCAAGAAGCCAGGGGGGTCACTGAAGCTTTCTTT.

The CDR3 DNA follows: TGTGCCAGCAGCTTACGACAGGCGTACAGCTCTGGGGCCAACGTCCTGACTTTC. Protein product: CASSLRQAYSSGANVLTF. This chain links TRBV7-2 with TRBJ2-6, with D possibly being TRBD1 (6 bases). V lost 2 bases to trimming and J lost 0 bases, with 14 bases between them. The CDR3 extends over 18 amino acids. Germline CDR1 and CDR2: SGHTA and FQGNSA.

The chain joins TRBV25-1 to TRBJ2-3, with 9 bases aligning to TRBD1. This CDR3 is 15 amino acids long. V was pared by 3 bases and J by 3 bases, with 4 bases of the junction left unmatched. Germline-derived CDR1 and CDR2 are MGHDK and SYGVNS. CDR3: CASSDDGQGTDTQYF. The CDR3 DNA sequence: TGTGCCAGCAGTGACGACGGACAGGGGACAGATACGCAGTATTTT.